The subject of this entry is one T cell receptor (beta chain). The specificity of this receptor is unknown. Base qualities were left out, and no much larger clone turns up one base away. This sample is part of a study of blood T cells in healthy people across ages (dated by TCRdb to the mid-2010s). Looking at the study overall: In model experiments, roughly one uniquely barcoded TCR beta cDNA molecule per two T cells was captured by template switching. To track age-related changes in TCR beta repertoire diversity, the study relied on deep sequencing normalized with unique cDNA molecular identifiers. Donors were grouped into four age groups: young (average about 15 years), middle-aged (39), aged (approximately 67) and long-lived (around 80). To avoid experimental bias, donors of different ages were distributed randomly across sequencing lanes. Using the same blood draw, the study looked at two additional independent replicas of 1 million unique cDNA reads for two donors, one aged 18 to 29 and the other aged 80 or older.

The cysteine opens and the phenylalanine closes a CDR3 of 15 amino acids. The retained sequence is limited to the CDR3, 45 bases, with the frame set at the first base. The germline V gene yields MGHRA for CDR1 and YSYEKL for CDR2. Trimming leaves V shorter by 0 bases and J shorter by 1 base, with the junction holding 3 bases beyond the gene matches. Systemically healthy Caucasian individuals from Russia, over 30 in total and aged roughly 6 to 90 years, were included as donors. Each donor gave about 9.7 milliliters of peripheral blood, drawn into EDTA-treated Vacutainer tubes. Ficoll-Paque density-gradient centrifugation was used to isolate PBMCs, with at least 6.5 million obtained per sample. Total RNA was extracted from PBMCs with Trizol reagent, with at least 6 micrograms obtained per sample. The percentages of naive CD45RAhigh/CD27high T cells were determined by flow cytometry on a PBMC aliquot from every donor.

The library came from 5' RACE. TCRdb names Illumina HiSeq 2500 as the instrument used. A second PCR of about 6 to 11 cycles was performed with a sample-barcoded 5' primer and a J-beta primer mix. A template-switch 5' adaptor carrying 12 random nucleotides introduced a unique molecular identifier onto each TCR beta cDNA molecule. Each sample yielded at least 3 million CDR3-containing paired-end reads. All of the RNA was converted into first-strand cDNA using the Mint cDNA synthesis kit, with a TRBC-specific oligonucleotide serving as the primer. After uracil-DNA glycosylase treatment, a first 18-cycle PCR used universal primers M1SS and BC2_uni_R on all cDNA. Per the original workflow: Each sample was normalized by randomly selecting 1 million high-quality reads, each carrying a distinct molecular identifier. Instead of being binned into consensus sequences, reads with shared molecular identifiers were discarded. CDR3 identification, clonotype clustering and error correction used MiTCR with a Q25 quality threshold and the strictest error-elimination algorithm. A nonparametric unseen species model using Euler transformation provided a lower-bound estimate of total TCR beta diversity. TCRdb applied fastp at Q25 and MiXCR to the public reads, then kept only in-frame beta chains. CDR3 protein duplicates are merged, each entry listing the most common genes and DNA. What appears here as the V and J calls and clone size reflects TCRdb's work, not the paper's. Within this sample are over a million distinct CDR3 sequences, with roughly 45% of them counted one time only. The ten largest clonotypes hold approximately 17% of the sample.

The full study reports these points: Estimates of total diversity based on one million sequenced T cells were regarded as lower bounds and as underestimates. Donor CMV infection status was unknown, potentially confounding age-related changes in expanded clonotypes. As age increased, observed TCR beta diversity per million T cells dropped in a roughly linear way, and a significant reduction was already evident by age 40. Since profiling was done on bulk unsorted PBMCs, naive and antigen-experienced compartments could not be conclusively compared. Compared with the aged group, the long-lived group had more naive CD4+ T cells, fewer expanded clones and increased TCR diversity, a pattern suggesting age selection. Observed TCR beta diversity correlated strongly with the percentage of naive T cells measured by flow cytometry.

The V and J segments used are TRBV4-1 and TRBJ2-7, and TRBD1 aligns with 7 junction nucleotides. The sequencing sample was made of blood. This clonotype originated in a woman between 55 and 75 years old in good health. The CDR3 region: CASSQEGGKSYEQYF. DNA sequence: TGCGCCAGCAGCCAAGAAGGGGGCAAATCCTACGAGCAGTACTTC.